The clone carrying this T cell receptor beta chain was seen ten or more times. These data originate in a study of Graves' ophthalmopathy and Graves' hyperthyroidism. Study information: Blood was drawn at initial diagnosis, before any treatment.

TCR beta CDR3 regions were amplified from RNA transcripts. Second-round multiplex PCR followed a first-round RT-PCR using HTBI primers. TCRdb independently ran MiXCR on the multiplex PCR reads; one entry per CDR3 protein. The sample has about 480,000 distinct CDR3 sequences, around 14% seen once. The CDR3 covers 15 residues. V was clipped by 0 bases and J by 2 bases; unmatched bases: 3. Germline CDR1 and CDR2: LNHNV and YYDKDF (reference sequence). The origin of this receptor is a woman in her twenties or thirties with Graves' ophthalmopathy. The rearrangement joins TRBV15 to TRBJ1-2, with 7 positions matching TRBD1. Sequencing input: blood. The CDR3 DNA follows: TGTGCCACCAGCAGAGATCGGGGACAGAACTATGGCTACACCTTC. Its protein is CATSRDRGQNYGYTF.